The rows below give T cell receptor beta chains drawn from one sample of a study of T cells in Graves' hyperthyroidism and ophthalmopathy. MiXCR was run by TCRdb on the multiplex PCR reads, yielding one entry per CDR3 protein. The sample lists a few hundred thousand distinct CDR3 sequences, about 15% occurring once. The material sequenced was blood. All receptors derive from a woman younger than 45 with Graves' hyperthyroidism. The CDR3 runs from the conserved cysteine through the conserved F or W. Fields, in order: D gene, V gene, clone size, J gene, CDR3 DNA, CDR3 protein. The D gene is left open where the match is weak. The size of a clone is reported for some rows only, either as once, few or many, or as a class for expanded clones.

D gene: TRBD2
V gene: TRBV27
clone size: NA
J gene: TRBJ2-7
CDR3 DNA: TGTGCCAGCAGACGGGCGGGACAGGGACTAGCGGGAGAAAGCCACGAGCAGTACTTC
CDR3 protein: CASRRAGQGLAGESHEQYF

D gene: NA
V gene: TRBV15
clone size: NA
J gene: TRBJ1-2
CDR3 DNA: TGTGCCACCAGCAGTACTCAAGCATGGGGAGGCTACACCTTC
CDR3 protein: CATSSTQAWGGYTF

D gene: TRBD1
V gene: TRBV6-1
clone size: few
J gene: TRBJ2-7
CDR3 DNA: TGTGCCAGCCTCGTCCGACAGGGGCTTCACGAGCAGTACTTC
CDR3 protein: CASLVRQGLHEQYF

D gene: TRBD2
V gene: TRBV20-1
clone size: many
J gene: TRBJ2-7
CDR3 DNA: TGCAGTGCTAGAGATTGGGCTAGCGGGACCTCCTACGAGCAGTACTTC
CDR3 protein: CSARDWASGTSYEQYF

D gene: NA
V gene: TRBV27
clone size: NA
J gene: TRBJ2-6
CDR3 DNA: TGTGCCAGCAGCATGGGGGTTTGGGAGGGGGCCAACGTCCTGACTTTC
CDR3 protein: CASSMGVWEGANVLTF

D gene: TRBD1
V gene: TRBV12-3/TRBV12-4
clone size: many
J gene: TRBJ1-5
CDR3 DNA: TGTGCCAGCAGAAAAACAGGGGTGAGCAATCAGCCCCAGCATTTT
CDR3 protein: CASRKTGVSNQPQHF

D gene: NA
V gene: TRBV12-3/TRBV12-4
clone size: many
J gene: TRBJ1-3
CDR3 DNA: TGTGCCAGCAGTTTCGACTACACCATATATTTT
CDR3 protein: CASSFDYTIYF

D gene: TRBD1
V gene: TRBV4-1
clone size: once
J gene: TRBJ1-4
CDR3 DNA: TGCGCCAGCAGCCAGATCGGACAGGGCCCAGCAACTAATGAAAAACTGTTTTTT
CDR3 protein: CASSQIGQGPATNEKLFF

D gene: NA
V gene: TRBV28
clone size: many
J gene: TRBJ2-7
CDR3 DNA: TGTGCCAGCAGTTCATCTAGCGCGAGCTCCTACGAGCAGTACTTC
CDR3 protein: CASSSSSASSYEQYF

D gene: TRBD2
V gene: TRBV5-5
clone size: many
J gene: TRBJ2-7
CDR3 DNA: TGTGCCAGCAGCCCGGCTAGCGGGAGTCTCGAGCAGTACTTC
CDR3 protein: CASSPASGSLEQYF

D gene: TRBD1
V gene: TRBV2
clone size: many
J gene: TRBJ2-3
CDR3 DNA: TGTGCCGGACAGGGAAGGACAAGCACAGATACGCAGTATTTT
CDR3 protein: CAGQGRTSTDTQYF